Here is one T cell receptor (beta chain) with its context. No antigen is known for it. There are 15 residues in the CDR3. The germline V gene encodes CDR1 MNHEY and CDR2 SMNVEV (reference sequence). V lost 8 bases and J 0 bases, leaving 16 bases between the germline ends. The data belong to a study of T cell responses to AZD1222 COVID-19 vaccine. About the research overall: Pooling covered second doses at about 4 or about 12 weeks.

Data came from immunoSEQ multiplex PCR; TCRdb stores just in-frame clones and leaves some out. The sample has some 61,000 clones; about 90% are singletons. Study-wide results and caveats: Donors, mostly white British, included more females; clonal diversity was possibly underestimated. Close to half of all spike-specific TCRs reportedly target regions of the variants that are unmutated.

This sample comprised peripheral blood, obtained on day 0 of AZD1222 vaccination. The receptor's source is an adult in good health. The chain has TRBV27 and TRBJ1-2; D uncertain. Written as DNA, the CDR3 is TGTGCCAGCGGAAACCTGAATCCAACTAACTATGGCTACACCTTC. This gives the protein CASGNLNPTNYGYTF.